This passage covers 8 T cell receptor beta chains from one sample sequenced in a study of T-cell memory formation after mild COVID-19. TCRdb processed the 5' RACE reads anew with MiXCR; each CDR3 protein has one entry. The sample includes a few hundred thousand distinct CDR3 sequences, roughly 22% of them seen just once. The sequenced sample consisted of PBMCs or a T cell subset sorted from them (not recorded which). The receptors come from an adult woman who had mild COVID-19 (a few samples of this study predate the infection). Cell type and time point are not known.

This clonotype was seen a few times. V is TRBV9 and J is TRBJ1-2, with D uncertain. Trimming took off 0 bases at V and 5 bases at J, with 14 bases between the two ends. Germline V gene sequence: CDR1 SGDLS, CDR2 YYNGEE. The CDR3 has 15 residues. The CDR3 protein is CASSVATDGIYGYTF. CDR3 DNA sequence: TGTGCCAGCAGCGTAGCGACGGACGGTATATATGGCTACACCTTC.

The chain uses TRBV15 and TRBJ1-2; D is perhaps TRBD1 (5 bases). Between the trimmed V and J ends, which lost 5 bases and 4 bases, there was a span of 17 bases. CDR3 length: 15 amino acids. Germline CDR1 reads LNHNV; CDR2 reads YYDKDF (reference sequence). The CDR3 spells CATSGSGTPGYGYTF. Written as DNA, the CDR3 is TGTGCCACCAGCGGGTCCGGGACTCCAGGCTATGGCTACACCTTC.

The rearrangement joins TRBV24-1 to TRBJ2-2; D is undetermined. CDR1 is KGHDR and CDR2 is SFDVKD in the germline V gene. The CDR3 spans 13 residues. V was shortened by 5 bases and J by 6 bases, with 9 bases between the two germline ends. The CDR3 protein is CATSGTIAGELFF. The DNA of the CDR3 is TGTGCCACCAGTGGTACAATCGCCGGGGAGCTGTTTTTT.

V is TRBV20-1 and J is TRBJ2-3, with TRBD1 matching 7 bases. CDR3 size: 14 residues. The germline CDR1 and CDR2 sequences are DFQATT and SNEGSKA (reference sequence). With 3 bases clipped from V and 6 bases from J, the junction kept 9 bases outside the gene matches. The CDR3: CSARTPDRADTQYF. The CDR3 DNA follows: TGCAGTGCTAGGACCCCTGACAGGGCCGATACGCAGTATTTT.

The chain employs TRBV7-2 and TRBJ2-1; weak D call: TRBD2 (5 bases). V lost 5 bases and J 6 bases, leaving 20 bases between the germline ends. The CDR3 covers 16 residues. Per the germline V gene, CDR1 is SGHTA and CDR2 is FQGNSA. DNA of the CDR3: TGTGCCAGCAGCCCAAGAGTAGCGCAAACGGGCAATGAGCAGTTCTTC. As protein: CASSPRVAQTGNEQFF.

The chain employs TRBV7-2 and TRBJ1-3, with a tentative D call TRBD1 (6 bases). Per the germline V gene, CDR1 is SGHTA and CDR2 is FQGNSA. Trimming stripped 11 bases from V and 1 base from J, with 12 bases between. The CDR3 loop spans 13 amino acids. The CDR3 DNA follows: TGTGCCTCCCGACAGGCGTCTGGAAACACCATATATTTT. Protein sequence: CASRQASGNTIYF.

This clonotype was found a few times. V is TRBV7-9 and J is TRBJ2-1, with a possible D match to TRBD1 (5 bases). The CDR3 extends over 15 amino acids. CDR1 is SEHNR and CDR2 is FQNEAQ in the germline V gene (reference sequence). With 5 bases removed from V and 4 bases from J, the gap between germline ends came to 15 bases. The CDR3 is CASSIRQSPYNEQFF. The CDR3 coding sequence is TGTGCCAGCAGCATACGACAGAGTCCATACAATGAGCAGTTCTTC.

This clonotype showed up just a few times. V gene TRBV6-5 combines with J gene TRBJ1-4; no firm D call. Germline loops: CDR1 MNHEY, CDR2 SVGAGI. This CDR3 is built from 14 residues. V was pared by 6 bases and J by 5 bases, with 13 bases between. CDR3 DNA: TGTGCCAGCAGATCAACTACGAGGAATGAAAAACTGTTTTTT. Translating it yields CASRSTTRNEKLFF.